This is a list of T cell receptor beta chains from one sample in a study of blood T cell repertoires in COVID-19. Sequenced by immunoSEQ multiplex PCR; TCRdb stores in-frame clones only, minus some. The sample carries 95,000 to 100,000 clones, around 80% recorded once. Input material: peripheral blood. All receptors come from a man between 65 and 80 years old with acute or convalescent COVID-19. CDR3s include the opening cysteine and the closing phenylalanine or tryptophan. A D gene is named only where the DNA matches it firmly. Clone size is not always given. Where it is, it says once, few, many or a class for expanded clones.

-	TRBV4-3	TRBJ1-4	-	CASSQPYRNAGVKLFF	TGCGCCAGCAGCCAACCATACAGGAACGCGGGGGTTAAACTGTTTTTT
-	TRBV29-1	TRBJ1-4	-	CSVRDQLNEKLFF	TGCAGCGTCAGGGATCAGCTTAATGAAAAACTGTTTTTT
once	TRBV7-6	TRBJ2-7	TRBD1	CASSMDRASYEQYF	TGTGCCAGCAGCATGGACAGGGCCTCCTACGAGCAGTACTTC
-	TRBV30	TRBJ2-3	-	CAWTRLGTDTQYF	TGTGCCTGGACGCGTTTGGGCACAGATACGCAGTATTTT
once	TRBV6-1	TRBJ1-2	-	CASSERTGSNYGYTF	TGTGCCAGCAGTGAGCGTACAGGGTCTAACTATGGCTACACCTTC
-	TRBV5-1	TRBJ2-1	TRBD2	CASSLASGSYNEQFF	TGCGCCAGCAGCTTGGCTAGCGGGTCCTACAATGAGCAGTTCTTC
-	TRBV7-2	TRBJ1-4	-	CASSFDRTQGLFF	TGTGCCAGCAGCTTTGACAGGACCCAGGGACTGTTTTTT
-	TRBV14	TRBJ2-1	TRBD2	CASSQDLGGKDEQFF	TGTGCCAGCAGCCAAGATCTCGGGGGGAAGGATGAGCAGTTCTTC
-	TRBV19	TRBJ1-6	-	CASKDSHNSPLHF	TGTGCCAGCAAAGACAGCCATAATTCACCCCTCCACTTT
-	TRBV11-2	TRBJ1-2	-	CASSFGRGLRYGYTF	TGTGCCAGCAGCTTCGGAAGGGGCTTGAGATATGGCTACACCTTC
few	TRBV6-6	TRBJ1-1	-	CASKRRNTEAFF	TGTGCCAGCAAGCGGAGGAACACTGAAGCTTTCTTT
-	TRBV19	TRBJ2-5	TRBD1	CASSTLPGQVKFETQYF	TGTGCCAGTAGTACACTTCCGGGACAGGTCAAGTTTGAGACCCAGTACTTC
-	TRBV29-1	TRBJ1-2	-	CSVMAGFGYTF	TGCAGCGTGATGGCGGGATTTGGCTACACCTTC
few	TRBV6-5	TRBJ1-1	-	CASSRDMKNTEAFF	TGTGCCAGCAGCCGGGACATGAAGAACACTGAAGCTTTCTTT
-	TRBV24-1	TRBJ2-1	TRBD2	CATSGELAVSGEQFF	TGTGCCACCAGTGGCGAGCTAGCGGTCAGCGGTGAGCAGTTCTTC
-	TRBV29-1	TRBJ2-3	TRBD1	CSVETDRTDTQYF	TGCAGCGTAGAAACGGACAGGACAGATACGCAGTATTTT
-	TRBV6-5	TRBJ1-1	-	CASSHPGSKSEAFF	TGTGCCAGCAGTCACCCCGGGAGCAAATCCGAAGCTTTCTTT
once	TRBV7-8	TRBJ1-1	-	CASSLVLRVGDTEAFF	TGTGCCAGCAGCTTAGTCTTGAGGGTCGGGGACACTGAAGCTTTCTTT
-	TRBV19	TRBJ1-3	TRBD1	CASSTMTGNSGNTIYF	TGTGCCAGTAGTACTATGACAGGGAACTCTGGAAACACCATATATTTT
-	TRBV5-1	TRBJ1-1	-	CASSSGQPNTEAFF	TGCGCCAGCAGCTCCGGACAGCCGAACACTGAAGCTTTCTTT
-	TRBV30	TRBJ2-1	TRBD1	CASQGTGSNEQFF	TGTGCCTCTCAAGGGACAGGGAGCAATGAGCAGTTCTTC
-	TRBV7-2	TRBJ2-7	TRBD2	CASSKLAGGPHEQYF	TGTGCCAGCAGCAAGCTAGCGGGAGGGCCTCACGAGCAGTACTTC